The present TCR beta chain was sequenced within a study of beta chain features in type 1 diabetes. The entirety of the isolated RNA underwent reverse transcription, so expressed TCRB transcripts were sequenced. TCRdb's copy holds only in-frame clones and misses some; the assay was immunoSEQ multiplex PCR. The top ten clones hold approximately 0.65% of a sample with roughly 150,000 clones, roughly 8.1% of them seen once. The CDR3 runs 13 residues. Germline V gene lookup returns CDR1 SGDLS and CDR2 YYNGEE. With 0 bases removed from V and 1 base from J, the gap between germline ends came to 4 bases. Findings of the study overall: Researchers caution that PCR might favor shorter templates, equally among patients and controls.

Cells sorted by CD45RO/CCR7/CD25/CD127/CD95/CD27 comprised CD4+ naive, central memory, regulatory and stem cell-like memory cells. In this sample, this clone turned up a few times. Its specificity is unknown. This clonotype was obtained from a man younger than 35 in good health. The V call is TRBV9, the J call TRBJ2-5; unclear D gene. Sequenced sample: central memory CD4+ T cells from blood. The CDR3: CASSVAFQETQYF. The CDR3 DNA reads TGTGCCAGCAGCGTAGCCTTCCAAGAGACCCAGTACTTC. Filled out from reference TRBV9 and TRBJ2-5, the complete variable domain reads DSGVTQTPKHLITATGQRVTLRCSPRSGDLSVYWYQQSLDQGLQFLIQYYNGEERAKGNILERFSAQQFPDLHSELNLSSLELGDSALYFCASSVAFQETQYFGPGTRLLVL.